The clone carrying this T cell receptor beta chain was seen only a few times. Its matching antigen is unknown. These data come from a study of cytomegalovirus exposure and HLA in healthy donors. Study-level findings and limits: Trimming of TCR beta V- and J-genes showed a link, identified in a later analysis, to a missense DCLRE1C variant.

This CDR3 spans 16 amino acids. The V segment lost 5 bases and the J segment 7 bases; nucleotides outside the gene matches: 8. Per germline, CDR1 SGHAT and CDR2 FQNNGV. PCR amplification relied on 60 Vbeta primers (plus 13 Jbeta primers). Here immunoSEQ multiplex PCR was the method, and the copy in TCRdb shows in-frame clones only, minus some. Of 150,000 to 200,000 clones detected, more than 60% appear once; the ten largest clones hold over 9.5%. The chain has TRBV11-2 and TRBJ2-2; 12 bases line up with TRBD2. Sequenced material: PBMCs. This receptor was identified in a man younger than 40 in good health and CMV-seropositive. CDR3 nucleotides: TGTGCCAGCAGCCGACTAGCGGGAGAGTATGTCGGGGAGCTGTTTTTT. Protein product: CASSRLAGEYVGELFF.